Presented here are 16 T cell receptor beta chains from one specimen sequenced in a study of T cell repertoires in cytomegalovirus infection. TCRdb reanalysed the reads using MiXCR and keeps one entry per CDR3 protein. The table shows 160,000 or so distinct CDR3 sequences, with roughly a quarter occurring only once. Sequenced input: PBMCs. These receptors originate from a human donor in good health (CMV status not recorded). Some clones in this sample may be carry-over from other donors' samples.

This clonotype turned up a few times. This chain joins TRBV5-6 and TRBJ1-5; D call uncertain. This CDR3 region has 15 residues. Germline V gene lookup returns CDR1 SGHDT and CDR2 YYEEEE. The V gene lost 1 base and the J gene lost 2 bases, with 10 bases spanning the gap. The CDR3: CASSLTGSGNQPQHF. CDR3 nucleotides: TGTGCCAGCAGCTTGACCGGGTCCGGCAATCAGCCCCAGCATTTT.

This clonotype has ten or more counts. CDR3 nucleotide sequence: TGTGCCAGCAGCTTGTTACTCGGAACGTCCTACGAGCAGTACTTC. Translating it yields CASSLLLGTSYEQYF. The genes are TRBV7-2 and TRBJ2-7; D unclear. With 3 bases removed from V and 1 base from J, the gap between germline ends came to 13 bases. The germline V gene encodes CDR1 SGHTA and CDR2 FQGNSA. This CDR3 has 15 amino acids.

This clonotype was picked up a small number of times. The chain is built from TRBV15 and TRBJ2-1; 8 bases agree with TRBD2. The germline CDR1 and CDR2 sequences are LNHNV and YYDKDF (reference sequence). This CDR3 contains 15 residues. Trimming removed 4 bases from V and 6 bases from J; junction bases left unmatched: 8. DNA of the CDR3: TGTGCCACCAGCATAACGAGCGGGGGTTTCAATGAGCAGTTCTTC. Protein product: CATSITSGGFNEQFF.

The chain combines TRBV7-4 with TRBJ2-3, with 8 bases identical to TRBD1. The CDR3 consists of 15 residues. Germline V gene lookup returns CDR1 SGHVT and CDR2 SQSDAQ. After removal of 5 bases from V and 2 bases from J, the junction contained 6 bases not matched to a gene. This CDR3 is CASSPQGADTDTQYF. As DNA, the CDR3 is TGTGCCAGCAGCCCCCAGGGGGCTGACACAGATACGCAGTATTTT.

This chain links TRBV6-5 with TRBJ2-7, with 8 positions matching TRBD2. Germline values: CDR1 MNHEY, CDR2 SVGAGI. V gave up 2 bases and J gave up 3 bases; unmatched junction bases: 3. This CDR3 contains 14 residues. CDR3 in amino acids: CASSYRAGGYEQYF. CDR3 nucleotides: TGTGCCAGCAGTTACCGTGCGGGAGGCTACGAGCAGTACTTC.

Many counts were recorded for this clonotype. The V gene is TRBV6-5, the J gene TRBJ2-2; a possible D gene is TRBD1 (5 bases). There are 17 residues in the CDR3. Trimming stripped 0 bases from V and 7 bases from J, with 18 bases between. Germline V CDR1 and CDR2: MNHEY, SVGAGI. The DNA for the CDR3 is TGTGCCAGCAGTTACTCAGGGGTGGGGATCCTCGGCGGGGAGCTGTTTTTT. Translating gives CASSYSGVGILGGELFF.

The sample holds many counts of this clonotype. This chain connects TRBV7-2 to TRBJ2-5, with D possibly matching TRBD2 (5 bases). Germline V lookup: CDR1 SGHTA, CDR2 FQGNSA. V was cut by 5 bases and J by 4 bases, with 11 bases left in between. CDR3 size: 13 residues. CDR3 nucleotides: TGTGCCAGCAGCCCCTCGGCGGGAGAGACCCAGTACTTC. This codes for CASSPSAGETQYF.

This chain uses TRBV6-8 with TRBJ2-5; maybe TRBD1 (6 bases). The CDR3 spans 16 residues. Germline V gene data show CDR1 as MNHGY and CDR2 as SAAAGT. Trimming cost V 2 bases and J 5 bases, with 18 bases left between them. The CDR3 DNA sequence: TGTGCCAGCAGTTACATTCCCCAGGGAGACAGGGAGACCCAGTACTTC. Translated: CASSYIPQGDRETQYF.

This clonotype was seen more than once but under ten times. J is TRBJ2-7 and V is TRBV5-4; D might be TRBD1 or TRBD2, each matching 5 bases. The CDR3 is 13 amino acids. With 4 bases removed from V and 3 bases from J, the gap between germline ends came to 11 bases. Per germline, CDR1 SGHNT and CDR2 YYREEE (reference sequence). This chain's CDR3 is CASSIRGYYEQYF. The CDR3 coding sequence is TGTGCCAGCAGCATTCGGGGCTACTACGAGCAGTACTTC.

The chain recombines TRBV7-2 with TRBJ1-4; the D is unclear. In germline, CDR1 is SGHTA, CDR2 FQGNSA. CDR3 length: 14 amino acids. Trimming took off 1 base at V and 14 bases at J, with 17 bases between the two ends. The CDR3 nucleotides are TGTGCCAGCAGCTTAGAAATTATGGCCCCGCGGCTGTTTTTT. Its protein is CASSLEIMAPRLFF.

This clonotype was detected many times. The chain links TRBV7-2 to TRBJ2-3; 7 nucleotides agree with TRBD1. V dropped 6 bases and J dropped 9; count of bases not matched to a gene: 9. CDR3 length equals 13 residues. CDR1 and CDR2 (germline): SGHTA, FQGNSA. As DNA, the CDR3 is TGTGCCAGCAGAACAGGGGACGGTCACACGCAGTATTTT. It yields the protein CASRTGDGHTQYF.

The rearrangement uses TRBV12-3 or TRBV12-4 and TRBJ2-3, with 10 positions matching TRBD2. The CDR3 extends over 16 amino acids. V was pared by 3 bases and J by 8 bases, with 11 bases of the junction left unmatched. CDR3 DNA: TGTGCCAGCAGTTTCTCTAGCGGGAGAACCCCGGGTACGCAGTATTTT. It codes for CASSFSSGRTPGTQYF.

V gene TRBV12-3 or TRBV12-4 combines with J gene TRBJ1-5, with 11 bases lining up with TRBD1. The CDR3 loop spans 17 amino acids. The J segment lost 6 bases and the V segment lost 3 bases, leaving 10 bases of the junction unmatched. The DNA for the CDR3 is TGTGCCAGCAGTTTTTGGACAGGGGGCGAATTGGGTCAGCCCCAGCATTTT. Protein product: CASSFWTGGELGQPQHF.

The chain is built from TRBV7-2 and TRBJ1-3, with a tentative D call TRBD1 (5 bases). There are 16 residues in the CDR3. V lost 5 bases and J 0 bases, leaving 14 bases between the germline ends. CDR1 is SGHTA and CDR2 is FQGNSA in the germline V gene. The CDR3: CASSRTPGNSGNTIYF. The CDR3 coding sequence is TGTGCCAGCAGCAGAACCCCAGGGAACTCTGGAAACACCATATATTTT.

V gene TRBV29-1 combines with J gene TRBJ2-5; D not resolved. This CDR3 comprises 12 residues. The V gene lost 8 bases and the J gene lost 4 bases, with 14 bases spanning the gap. Per the germline V gene, CDR1 is SQVTM and CDR2 is ANQGSEA. The CDR3 sequence: CSLREVGETQYF. CDR3 nucleotides: TGCAGCCTTAGAGAGGTGGGAGAGACCCAGTACTTC. Supplemented by reference TRBV29-1 and TRBJ2-5, the full variable domain reads SAVISQKPSRDICQRGTSLTIQCQVDSQVTMMFWYRQQPGQSLTLIATANQGSEATYESGFVIDKFPISRPNLTFSTLTVSNMSPEDSSIYLCSLREVGETQYFGPGTRLLVL.

This clonotype was detected only a few times. The chain employs TRBV6-2 or TRBV6-3 and TRBJ1-4; D gene unclear. Germline V gene sequence: CDR1 MNHEY, CDR2 SVGEGT. The ends were cut back, 2 bases at V and 0 bases at J, with 10 bases in the middle. CDR3 size: 16 residues. CDR3 DNA: TGTGCCAGCAGTTACGCCGGCGCTCCAACTAATGAAAAACTGTTTTTT. It specifies CASSYAGAPTNEKLFF.